This T cell receptor beta chain was observed in a study of T-cell reconstitution after alpha-beta-depleted transplantation in children. The V gene's germline CDR1 is SGHRS and CDR2 YFSETQ. The J segment lost 8 bases and the V segment lost 0 bases, leaving 8 bases of the junction unmatched. This CDR3 comprises 15 residues. Unique molecular identifiers tagged the TCRbeta library. One entry per CDR3 protein, called by TCRdb with MiXCR from the PCR reads. The sample includes a few hundred thousand distinct CDR3 sequences, 10% to 15% of them seen just once. This material consisted of PBMCs, taken from the stem cell graft. This chain uses TRBV5-1 with TRBJ2-4; 7 bases fit TRBD1. This clonotype was obtained from a human donor who donated a stem cell graft to a child with Fanconi anemia. This chain's CDR3 is CASSLDAQGRDIQYF. CDR3 in DNA: TGCGCCAGCAGCTTGGATGCACAGGGGAGAGACATTCAGTACTTC.